Below, one TCR beta chain is given with its context. This sample is part of a study of blood T cell repertoires in COVID-19. Authors' methods: Amplification from reference gene primers served as the basis for estimated nucleated cell counts. Assay used: immunoSEQ multiplex PCR; TCRdb lists only in-frame clones, some missing. V and J calls plus clone size are reproduced from that table; the DNA served to infer D and trimming. The sample carries over 200,000 clones, over 65% recorded once. This CDR3 has 16 residues. V and J are TRBV21-1 and TRBJ1-1. TRBV21-1 is designated a pseudogene. Source material: peripheral blood. The clonotype comes from a woman aged 80 or over with acute or convalescent COVID-19. CDR3 region: CASSKAYASMNTEAFF. DNA of the CDR3: TGTGCCAGCAGCAAAGCCTACGCTAGTATGAACACTGAAGCTTTCTTT.